This TCR beta chain was documented in a study of blood T cell repertoires in COVID-19 (TCRdb year 2020). With regard to the full study: The collaborator samples originated in the United States, Italy and Spain and spanned the acute and convalescent phases of COVID-19. The prospective study material was composed of cDNA or gDNA derived from T cells, B-cell-depleted T cells, or PBMCs. Subjects who had been exposed to COVID-19, were actively infected with it, or had recovered from it provided the deeply sampled blood TCRbeta repertoires that made up the dataset. A freely available public database, intended as a resource for researchers studying the immune response to SARS-CoV-2, is where the repertoires were released. The samples were drawn from the first 160 participants of the ongoing ImmuneRACE study and from 1,254 subjects provided by 6 global collaborators. The sample metadata nearly always contained a de-identified subject ID, COVID-19 status, age in years and sex. Where available, HLA class I and class II types were obtained from metadata supplied by the sample provider rather than from assay-based typing.

Participants in the prospective study were aged roughly 18 to 89 years, lived in 20 to 30 United States geographic areas, and enrolled through a virtual design. In the prospective study, cohorts were assigned on the basis of participant-reported clinical history obtained from a screening survey and a study questionnaire. Recovered participants in ImmuneRACE Cohort 3 were defined as having two consecutive negative NP/OP PCR tests, clearance from a healthcare professional, or resolution of symptoms. Mobile phlebotomists in the prospective study collected whole blood, serum and a nasopharyngeal or oropharyngeal swab from every participant. Over a roughly 2-month period, participants in the prospective study had the option of providing additional blood draws and questionnaires. Prospective study blood samples were shipped either frozen or at room temperature before DNA extraction. The investigation overall reported the following: The amount of clinical and demographic metadata varied by source and participant and was provided uncurated.

The immunoSEQ Assay, a bias-controlled multiplex PCR, was used to amplify TCRbeta CDR3 regions from genomic DNA. The paper's processing steps were these. The number of nucleated cells in each sample was estimated from the amplification of reference gene primers within the assay. To quantify the absolute abundance of each unique TCRbeta CDR3 rearrangement, sequence reads were collapsed and filtered. Productive Simpson clonality was computed per sample as the square root of Simpson's diversity index over productive rearrangements. TCRdb carries this immuneACCESS record with in-frame sequences only. Its versions omit some clonotypes, under half of them owing to an unresolved V gene in the studies checked, with the rest unexplained. V, J and clone size derive from that table, while D and trimming were established from the DNA sequence. Recorded for this sample are some 160,000 clones; 80% of them occurred a single time. The ten largest clones take up approximately 3% of the sample.

To note about this clone: The target of this receptor is not known. The input lacks base qualities; no much larger clone sits a single base away.

After removal of 5 bases from V and 0 bases from J, the junction retains 5 bases not matched to a gene. The CDR3 runs 15 residues from the cysteine to the phenylalanine. Left in the record is the CDR3 DNA by itself, 45 bases read in frame from the first base. The germline V gene yields SGHTA for CDR1 and FQGNSA for CDR2. In this chain, TRBV7-2 is recombined with TRBJ2-7; TRBD2 matches 9 bases in the middle. Material for sequencing was PBMCs or T cells enriched from blood (not recorded which). The sequence was collected from a woman between 55 and 75 years old who had recovered from COVID-19. The DNA sequence is TGTGCCAGCAGCGGGCGCGGGGGGGACTCCTACGAGCAGTACTTC. It specifies CASSGRGGDSYEQYF.